The 22 T cell receptor beta chains below come from one sample, sequenced in a study of neoadjuvant anti-PD-1 for oral cavity cancer. Clones were sequenced by immunoSEQ multiplex PCR, and TCRdb holds only the in-frame ones, with some missing. The data contain about 10,000 clones, 61% of them singletons. Regarding time point: after neoadjuvant nivolumab, at surgical resection. The sample was PBMCs, taken after nivolumab (anti-PD-1) treatment. These receptors were taken from a person aged 35-80 years with oral cavity squamous cell carcinoma.

This clone appeared a few times. The chain employs TRBV9 and TRBJ1-5; D call uncertain. With 3 bases removed from V and 3 bases from J, the gap between germline ends came to 7 bases. This CDR3 is 13 amino acids long. CDR1 is SGDLS and CDR2 is YYNGEE in the germline V gene. As DNA, the CDR3 is TGTGCCAGCAGCGCCCAGAACAATCAGCCCCAGCATTTT. Translated: CASSAQNNQPQHF.

This sequence joins TRBV5-5 and TRBJ1-1; 8 bases match TRBD1. V was clipped by 2 bases and J by 5 bases; unmatched bases: 2. This CDR3 is built from 13 residues. From germline, CDR1 is SGHKS and CDR2 YYEKEE (reference sequence). CDR3 DNA: TGTGCCAGCAGCTTAACAGGGGGAACTGAAGCTTTCTTT. This gives the protein CASSLTGGTEAFF.

The chain carries TRBV6-6 and TRBJ2-1, with D maybe TRBD2 (6 bases). This CDR3 is 15 amino acids long. Germline V CDR1 and CDR2: MNHNY, SVGAGI (reference sequence). With 0 bases removed from V and 7 bases from J, the gap between germline ends came to 13 bases. For the CDR3, the DNA is TGTGCCAGCAGTTACTCGGGGGGTCGGGGGAATGAGCAGTTCTTC. This codes for CASSYSGGRGNEQFF.

This clone was detected once. The gene calls are TRBV19 and TRBJ1-5; D remains ambiguous. The V gene lost 5 bases and the J gene lost 1 base, with 6 bases spanning the gap. The CDR3 runs to 13 residues. Germline V CDR1 and CDR2: LNHDA, SQIVND (reference sequence). The CDR3: CASSFESNQPQHF. Here the CDR3 DNA reads TGTGCCAGTAGTTTTGAGAGCAATCAGCCCCAGCATTTT.

This chain links TRBV5-1 with TRBJ2-1; D unclear. This CDR3 region has 13 residues. CDR1 and CDR2 from the germline V gene are SGHRS and YFSETQ. V lost 0 bases to trimming and J lost 8 bases, with 9 bases between them. CDR3 sequence reads: CASSLDRRDEQFF. In DNA form, the CDR3 reads TGCGCCAGCAGCTTGGATCGCCGGGATGAGCAGTTCTTC.

J is TRBJ2-3 and V is TRBV19, with D unclear. Per the germline V gene, CDR1 is LNHDA and CDR2 is SQIVND (reference sequence). V lost 9 bases to trimming and J lost 0 bases, with 13 bases between them. The CDR3 has 14 residues. In DNA form, the CDR3 reads TGTGCCAGCTCCCTATGGGGTAGCACAGATACGCAGTATTTT. It translates to CASSLWGSTDTQYF.

The genes are TRBV29-1 and TRBJ2-3; 9 nucleotides line up with TRBD1. V was clipped by 3 bases and J by 0 bases; unmatched bases: 10. The germline V gene has CDR1 SQVTM and CDR2 ANQGSEA. This CDR3 region has 17 residues. CDR3 nucleotide sequence: TGCAGCGTTGAGAATATATGGGGGACAGGGAGCACAGATACGCAGTATTTT. Its translation is CSVENIWGTGSTDTQYF.

The V call is TRBV19, the J call TRBJ2-6, with 13 bases aligning to TRBD2. V shed 5 bases, J shed 3 bases, and the junction held 4 bases outside the gene matches. Germline V gene sequence: CDR1 LNHDA, CDR2 SQIVND (reference sequence). There are 17 residues in the CDR3. The chain's CDR3 is CASSPGLAGVGANVLTF. Here the CDR3 DNA reads TGTGCCAGTAGTCCTGGACTAGCGGGAGTTGGGGCCAACGTCCTGACTTTC.

This chain uses TRBV5-1 with TRBJ2-7; 9 nucleotides line up with TRBD1. Germline CDR1 and CDR2: SGHRS and YFSETQ. The CDR3 totals 14 residues. V trimming: 6 bases; J trimming: 2 bases; junction bases outside the gene matches: 6. DNA of the CDR3: TGCGCCAGCACCGTGACAGGGGGAACCTACGAGCAGTACTTC. This codes for CASTVTGGTYEQYF. Full variable domain (missing parts from reference TRBV5-1 and TRBJ2-7): KAGVTQTPRYLIKTRGQQVTLSCSPISGHRSVSWYQQTPGQGLQFLFEYFSETQRNKGNFPGRFSGRQFSNSRSEMNVSTLELGDSALYLCASTVTGGTYEQYFGPGTRLTVT.

The V gene is TRBV7-9, the J gene TRBJ1-2; 7 positions agree with TRBD1. Germline V gene data show CDR1 as SEHNR and CDR2 as FQNEAQ (reference sequence). CDR3 length equals 13 residues. J was trimmed by 8 bases and V by 4 bases; bases with no gene match: 7. The CDR3 nucleotides read TGTGCCAGCAGCTCCCAGGACAGGAGGGGCTACACCTTC. As protein: CASSSQDRRGYTF.

The V gene is TRBV5-1, the J gene TRBJ2-5; D remains unclear. V dropped 0 bases and J dropped 7 bases, with 10 bases sitting between them. Germline V gives CDR1 SGHRS, CDR2 YFSETQ. CDR3 length: 13 residues. The CDR3 loop is CASSLDPSGTQYF. In DNA form, the CDR3 reads TGCGCCAGCAGCTTGGATCCTAGTGGGACCCAGTACTTC.

The rearrangement links TRBV7-9 to TRBJ2-1; 12 bases are a match to TRBD2. The CDR3 loop spans 18 amino acids. CDR1 and CDR2 (germline): SEHNR, FQNEAQ (reference sequence). The J segment lost 5 bases and the V segment lost 4 bases, leaving 12 bases of the junction unmatched. The CDR3 DNA is TGTGCCAGCAGCTCACCGACCGCGTGGACTAGCGGGAACAATGAGCAGTTCTTC. It translates to CASSSPTAWTSGNNEQFF.

The chain's CDR3 is CASSIDTINTEAFF. The CDR3 DNA follows: TGTGCCAGTAGTATAGATACGATTAACACTGAAGCTTTCTTT. The V call is TRBV19, the J call TRBJ1-1; no clear D. Germline V lookup: CDR1 LNHDA, CDR2 SQIVND (reference sequence). The V gene lost 0 bases and the J gene lost 2 bases, with 7 bases spanning the gap. The CDR3 is made up of 14 amino acids. The variable domain in full, with the rest retrieved from reference TRBV19 and TRBJ1-1, is DGGITQSPKYLFRKEGQNVTLSCEQNLNHDAMYWYRQDPGQGLRLIYYSQIVNDFQKGDIAEGYSVSREKKESFPLTVTSAQKNPTAFYLCASSIDTINTEAFFGQGTRLTVV.

The V call is TRBV27, the J call TRBJ2-5; D may be TRBD2 (6 bases). The CDR3 has 15 residues. V lost 0 bases and J lost 1, with 9 bases in between. The V gene's germline CDR1 is MNHEY and CDR2 SMNVEV (reference sequence). The CDR3 DNA sequence: TGTGCCAGCAGTTTATCGACTAGGAGCCAAGAGACCCAGTACTTC. Its protein is CASSLSTRSQETQYF.

The chain joins TRBV20-1 to TRBJ1-3, with D tentatively TRBD1 (5 bases). Trimming took 6 bases from V and 8 from J, leaving 11 bases between them. This CDR3 comprises 11 residues. Germline lookup yields CDR1 DFQATT and CDR2 SNEGSKA (reference sequence). The CDR3: CSAHGADTIYF. The DNA of the CDR3 is TGCAGTGCCCACGGGGCGGACACCATATATTTT.

The rearrangement links TRBV28 to TRBJ1-1; D gene ambiguous. Germline V gene data show CDR1 as MDHEN and CDR2 as SYDVKM. V lost 3 bases and J lost 1, with 6 bases in between. CDR3 length: 13 amino acids. The DNA of the CDR3 is TGTGCCAGCAGTTTCACGGAGAACACTGAAGCTTTCTTT. Protein product: CASSFTENTEAFF.

The chain couples TRBV7-9 to TRBJ2-2, with TRBD2 matching 11 bases. This CDR3 region has 16 residues. Germline trimming cut 1 base from V and 6 bases from J; bases unmatched to any gene: 4. The germline gives CDR1 SEHNR, CDR2 FQNEAQ (reference sequence). The CDR3 region has the DNA TGTGCCAGCAGCTTAGTAGCGGGAGGGCCCTCCGGGGAGCTGTTTTTT. It translates to CASSLVAGGPSGELFF.

The V and J genes are TRBV2 and TRBJ2-7; 7 nucleotides agree with TRBD2. The CDR3 has 14 residues. The ends lost 8 bases at V and 7 bases at J; junction bases unmatched: 14. The V gene's germline CDR1 is SNHLY and CDR2 FYNNEI. The CDR3: CASGQSGTLEEQYF. Written as DNA, the CDR3 is TGTGCCAGCGGCCAAAGCGGGACCCTTGAGGAGCAGTACTTC.

The J gene is TRBJ2-5, the V gene TRBV7-2, with D perhaps TRBD1 (6 bases). The CDR3 has 13 residues. V shed 5 bases and J shed 5 bases, with 12 bases lying between them. CDR1 and CDR2 (germline): SGHTA, FQGNSA. CDR3 sequence: CASSRDQGETQYF. The CDR3 DNA follows: TGTGCCAGCAGCCGGGACCAGGGGGAGACCCAGTACTTC.

V and J are TRBV29-1 and TRBJ2-5, with 7 nucleotides matching TRBD2. Germline V gives CDR1 SQVTM, CDR2 ANQGSEA. Trimming cost V 8 bases and J 4 bases; bases outside gene matches: 7. This CDR3 is built from 12 residues. The CDR3 loop reads CSLRDYGETQYF. The DNA for the CDR3 is TGCAGCCTCAGGGACTATGGAGAGACCCAGTACTTC.

The V call is TRBV5-5, the J call TRBJ2-3; D ambiguous. There are 14 residues in the CDR3. V was trimmed by 0 bases and J by 2 bases, leaving 7 bases between them. The germline V gene encodes CDR1 SGHKS and CDR2 YYEKEE (reference sequence). In DNA form, the CDR3 reads TGTGCCAGCAGCTTGGGGACCAACACAGATACGCAGTATTTT. Amino acid sequence: CASSLGTNTDTQYF. The variable domain in full, with the rest retrieved from reference TRBV5-5 and TRBJ2-3, is DAGVTQSPTHLIKTRGQQVTLRCSPISGHKSVSWYQQVLGQGPQFIFQYYEKEERGRGNFPDRFSARQFPNYSSELNVNALLLGDSALYLCASSLGTNTDTQYFGPGTRLTVL.

This clone has only a few counts. The chain's CDR3 is CASSQDGGRNGYTF. The DNA for the CDR3 is TGTGCCAGTAGCCAAGACGGGGGTCGTAATGGCTACACCTTC. The chain has TRBV19 and TRBJ1-2, with D maybe TRBD1 (5 bases). Trimming removed 6 bases from V and 6 bases from J, with 17 bases in between. There are 14 residues in the CDR3. Germline CDR1 is LNHDA and CDR2 is SQIVND (reference sequence).